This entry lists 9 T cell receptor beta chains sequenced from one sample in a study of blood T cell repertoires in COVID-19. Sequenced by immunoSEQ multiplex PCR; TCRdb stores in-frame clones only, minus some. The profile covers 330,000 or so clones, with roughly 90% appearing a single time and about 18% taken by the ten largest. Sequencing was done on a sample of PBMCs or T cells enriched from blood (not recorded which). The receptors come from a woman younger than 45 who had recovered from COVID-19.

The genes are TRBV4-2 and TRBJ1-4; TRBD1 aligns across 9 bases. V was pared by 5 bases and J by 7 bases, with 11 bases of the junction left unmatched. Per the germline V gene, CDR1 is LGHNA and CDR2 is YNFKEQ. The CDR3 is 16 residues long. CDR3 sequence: CASSLNPGTGSEKLFF. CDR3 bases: TGTGCCAGCAGCTTAAATCCCGGGACAGGGTCTGAAAAACTGTTTTTT.

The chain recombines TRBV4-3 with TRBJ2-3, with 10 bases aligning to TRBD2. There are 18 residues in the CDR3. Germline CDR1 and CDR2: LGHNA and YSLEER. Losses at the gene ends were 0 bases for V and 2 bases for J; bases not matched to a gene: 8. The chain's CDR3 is CASSQEASGRGSTDTQYF. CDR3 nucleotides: TGCGCCAGCAGCCAAGAAGCTAGCGGGAGAGGATCCACAGATACGCAGTATTTT.

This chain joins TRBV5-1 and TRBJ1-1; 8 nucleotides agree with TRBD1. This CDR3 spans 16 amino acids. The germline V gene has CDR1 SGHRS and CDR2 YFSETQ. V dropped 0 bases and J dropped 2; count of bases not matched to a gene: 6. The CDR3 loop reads CASSLAEGTGNTEAFF. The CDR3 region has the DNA TGCGCCAGCAGCTTGGCCGAGGGGACAGGTAACACTGAAGCTTTCTTT.

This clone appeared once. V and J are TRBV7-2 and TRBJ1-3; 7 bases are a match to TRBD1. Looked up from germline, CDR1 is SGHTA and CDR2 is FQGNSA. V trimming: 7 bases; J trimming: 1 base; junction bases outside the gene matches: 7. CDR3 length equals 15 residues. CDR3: CASTSNRGSGNTIYF. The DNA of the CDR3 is TGTGCCAGCACCTCAAACAGGGGTTCTGGAAACACCATATATTTT. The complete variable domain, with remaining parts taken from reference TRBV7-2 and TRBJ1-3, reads GAGVSQSPSNKVTEKGKDVELRCDPISGHTALYWYRQSLGQGLEFLIYFQGNSAPDKSGLPSDRFSAERTGGSVSTLTIQRTQQEDSAVYLCASTSNRGSGNTIYFGEGSWLTVV.

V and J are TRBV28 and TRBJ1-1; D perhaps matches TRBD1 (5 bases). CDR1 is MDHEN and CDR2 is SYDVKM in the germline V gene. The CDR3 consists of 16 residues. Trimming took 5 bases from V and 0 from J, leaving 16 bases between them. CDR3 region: CASSSRQPYMNTEAFF. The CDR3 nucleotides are TGTGCCAGCAGTAGCAGACAGCCCTACATGAACACTGAAGCTTTCTTT.

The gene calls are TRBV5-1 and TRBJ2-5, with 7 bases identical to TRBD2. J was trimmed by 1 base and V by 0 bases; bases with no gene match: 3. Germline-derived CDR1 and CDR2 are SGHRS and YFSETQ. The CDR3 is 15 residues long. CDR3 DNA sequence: TGCGCCAGCAGCTTGGGGTCTAGCGGCCAAGAGACCCAGTACTTC. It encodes CASSLGSSGQETQYF.

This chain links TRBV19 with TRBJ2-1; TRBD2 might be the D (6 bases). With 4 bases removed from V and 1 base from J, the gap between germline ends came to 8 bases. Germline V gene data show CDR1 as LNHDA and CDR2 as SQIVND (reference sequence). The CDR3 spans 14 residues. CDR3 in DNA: TGTGCCAGTAGTAGTGGGACTTCCTACAATGAGCAGTTCTTC. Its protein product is CASSSGTSYNEQFF.

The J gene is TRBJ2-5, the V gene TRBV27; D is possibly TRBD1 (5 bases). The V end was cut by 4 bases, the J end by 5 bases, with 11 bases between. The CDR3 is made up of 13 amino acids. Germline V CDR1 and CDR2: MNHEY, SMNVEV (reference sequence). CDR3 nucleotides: TGTGCCAGCAGTTGGCAGGGTGGGGAGACCCAGTACTTC. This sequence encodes CASSWQGGETQYF.

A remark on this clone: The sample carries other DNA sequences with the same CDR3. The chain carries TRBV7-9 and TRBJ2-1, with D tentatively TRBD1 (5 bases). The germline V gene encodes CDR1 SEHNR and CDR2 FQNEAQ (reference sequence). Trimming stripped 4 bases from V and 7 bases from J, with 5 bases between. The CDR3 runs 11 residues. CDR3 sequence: CASSSGNEQFF. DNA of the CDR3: TGTGCCAGCAGCTCAGGGAATGAGCAGTTCTTC.